What follows are 7 T cell receptor beta chains derived from one specimen sequenced in a study of CD8+CD57+ T cells in acquired aplastic anemia. Flow cytometry had shown expanded CD8+CD57+ cells in the patients chosen for sequencing. Profiles of TCR beta VDJ and CDR3 were generated from a genomic DNA template. TCRdb passed the reads through MiXCR, listing each CDR3 protein once. This repertoire shows some 180,000 distinct CDR3 sequences, more than 60% found once; its top ten account for approximately 40%. The sequenced material came from sorted CD4+, CD8+, or CD8+CD57+ T cells (not recorded which) from PBMCs. The receptors derive from a human donor with aplastic anemia.

The V gene is TRBV7-9, the J gene TRBJ1-6; D unclear. V was cut by 4 bases and J by 8 bases, with 6 bases left in between. This CDR3 contains 12 residues. The germline V gene has CDR1 SEHNR and CDR2 FQNEAQ (reference sequence). Written as DNA, the CDR3 is TGTGCCAGCAGCTCAAACTATTCACCCCTCCACTTT. It specifies CASSSNYSPLHF.

This clonotype was seen ten or more times. The rearrangement links TRBV5-8 to TRBJ2-7; TRBD1 agrees at 7 bases. The CDR3 sequence is 14 residues long. Germline CDR1 is SGHTS and CDR2 is YDEGEE. Unmatched junction bases numbered 10, after V lost 5 bases and J lost 5 bases. CDR3 bases: TGTGCCAGCAGGAGACGTGACAGGGTCCACGAGCAGTACTTC. Its protein is CASRRRDRVHEQYF.

This chain links TRBV29-1 with TRBJ1-2, with D possibly matching TRBD1 (5 bases). CDR1 and CDR2 (germline): SQVTM, ANQGSEA. This CDR3 is 12 amino acids long. V dropped 6 bases and J dropped 2 bases, with 10 bases sitting between them. CDR3 DNA: TGCAGCGTGGACAACAGAAACTATGGCTACACCTTC. Residues: CSVDNRNYGYTF.

This clonotype showed up just once. This chain links TRBV5-5 with TRBJ2-5; D ambiguous. This CDR3 is 16 amino acids long. V lost 2 bases and J 4 bases, leaving 18 bases between the germline ends. The V gene's germline CDR1 is SGHKS and CDR2 YYEKEE (reference sequence). The CDR3 loop reads CASSFAVGSTLETQYF. The DNA for the CDR3 is TGTGCCAGCAGCTTTGCAGTTGGAAGCACCTTAGAGACCCAGTACTTC.

This clonotype was counted between two and nine times. J is TRBJ2-7 and V is TRBV5-1; 7 nucleotides agree with TRBD1. V gave up 0 bases and J gave up 6 bases; unmatched junction bases: 6. This CDR3 spans 14 amino acids. Germline assignment: CDR1 SGHRS and CDR2 YFSETQ. CDR3 sequence (DNA): TGCGCCAGCAGCTTGGACAGGGGCCCTAGCGAGCAGTACTTC. Its protein is CASSLDRGPSEQYF.

V is TRBV20-1 and J is TRBJ2-3; D possibly corresponds to TRBD2 (7 bases). There are 14 residues in the CDR3. Trimming left V 3 bases short and J 11 bases short, with 21 bases between. Germline assignment: CDR1 DFQATT and CDR2 SNEGSKA (reference sequence). The CDR3 DNA reads as TGCAGTGCTAGTGGGTCGGCGGGGGCCTACGAGCAGTATTTT. As protein: CSASGSAGAYEQYF.

This clonotype was seen more than once but under ten times. V gene TRBV3-1 combines with J gene TRBJ2-3; TRBD2 might be the D (6 bases). The CDR3 covers 17 residues. V was clipped by 1 base and J by 4 bases, with 18 bases between them. CDR1 is LGHDT and CDR2 is YNNKEL in the germline V gene (reference sequence). CDR3 DNA: TGTGCCAGCAGCCAAGCACGTCGGGGGTCGAGGTCAGATACGCAGTATTTT. Encoded protein: CASSQARRGSRSDTQYF.